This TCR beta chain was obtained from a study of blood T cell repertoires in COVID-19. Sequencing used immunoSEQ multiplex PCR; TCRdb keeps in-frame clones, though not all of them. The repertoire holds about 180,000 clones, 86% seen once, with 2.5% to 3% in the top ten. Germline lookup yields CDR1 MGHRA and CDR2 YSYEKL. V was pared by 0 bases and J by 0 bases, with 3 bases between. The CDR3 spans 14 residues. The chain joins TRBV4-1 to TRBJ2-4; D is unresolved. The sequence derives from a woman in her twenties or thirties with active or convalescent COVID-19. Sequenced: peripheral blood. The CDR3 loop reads CASSQDLAKNIQYF. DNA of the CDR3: TGCGCCAGCAGCCAAGATCTAGCCAAAAACATTCAGTACTTC.